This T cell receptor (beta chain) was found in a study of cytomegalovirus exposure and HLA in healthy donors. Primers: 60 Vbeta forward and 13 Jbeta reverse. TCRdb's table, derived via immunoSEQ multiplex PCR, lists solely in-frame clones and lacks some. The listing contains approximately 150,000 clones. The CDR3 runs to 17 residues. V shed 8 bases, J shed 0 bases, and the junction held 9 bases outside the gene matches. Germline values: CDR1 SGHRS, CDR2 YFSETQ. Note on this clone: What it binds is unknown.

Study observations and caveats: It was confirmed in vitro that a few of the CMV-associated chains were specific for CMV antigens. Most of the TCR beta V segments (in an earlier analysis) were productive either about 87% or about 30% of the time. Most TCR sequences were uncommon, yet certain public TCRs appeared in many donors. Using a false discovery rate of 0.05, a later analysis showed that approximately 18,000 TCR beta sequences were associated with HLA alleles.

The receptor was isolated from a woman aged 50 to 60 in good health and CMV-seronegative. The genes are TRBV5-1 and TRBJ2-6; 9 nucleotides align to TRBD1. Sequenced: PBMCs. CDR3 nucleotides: TGCGCCAGTAAACAGGGGGCTCAATCCTCTGGGGCCAACGTCCTGACTTTC. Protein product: CASKQGAQSSGANVLTF.